This T cell receptor (beta chain) originates from a study of shared clonotypes between healthy human individuals. Profiled with immunoSEQ multiplex PCR; TCRdb holds only in-frame clones, not every one. The table shows more than 550,000 clones, with over 55% occurring only once. Germline V gene data show CDR1 as SGHTA and CDR2 as FQGNSA. V was clipped by 2 bases and J by 1 base, with 11 bases between them. CDR3 length: 16 amino acids. The TCR originated in a woman in her twenties or thirties in good health. The sequencing sample was made of memory CD4+ T cells sorted from blood. Documented subset: CD45RA-negative fraction. This rearrangement joins TRBV7-2 to TRBJ2-2; perhaps TRBD2 as D (5 bases). In DNA, the CDR3 is TGTGCCAGCAGCTTACAGCCAGCGGAGAACACCGGGGAGCTGTTTTTT. Protein: CASSLQPAENTGELFF.